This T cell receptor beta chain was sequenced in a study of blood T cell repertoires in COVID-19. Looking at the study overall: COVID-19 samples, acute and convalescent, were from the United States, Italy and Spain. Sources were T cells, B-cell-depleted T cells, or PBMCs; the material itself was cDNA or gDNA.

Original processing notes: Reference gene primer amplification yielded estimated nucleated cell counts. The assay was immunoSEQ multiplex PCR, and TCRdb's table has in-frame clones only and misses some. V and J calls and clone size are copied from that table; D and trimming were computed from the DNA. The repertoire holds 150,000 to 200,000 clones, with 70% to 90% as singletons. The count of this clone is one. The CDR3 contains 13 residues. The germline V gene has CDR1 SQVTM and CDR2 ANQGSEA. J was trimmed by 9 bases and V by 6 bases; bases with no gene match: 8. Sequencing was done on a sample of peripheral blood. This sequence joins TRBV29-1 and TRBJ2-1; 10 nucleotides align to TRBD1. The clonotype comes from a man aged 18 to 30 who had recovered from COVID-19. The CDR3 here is CSVRQGAISEQFF. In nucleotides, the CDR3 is TGCAGCGTGCGACAGGGGGCTATATCTGAGCAGTTCTTC.